These T cell receptor beta chains were read from a single sample in a study of blood T cell repertoires in COVID-19. Only in-frame clones appear in the TCRdb table, and some are missing; sequencing was by immunoSEQ multiplex PCR. Of approximately 82,000 clones listed, roughly four fifths are singletons. Sequenced material: peripheral blood. All receptors derive from a man aged 50-59 years with active or convalescent COVID-19. Each CDR3 is given with its conserved first and last residue.

J gene: TRBJ1-6; V gene: TRBV28; CDR3 protein: CASSSRTGRSPLHF
J gene: TRBJ2-7; V gene: TRBV11-2; CDR3 protein: CASSSGRAALSYEQYF
J gene: TRBJ2-3; V gene: TRBV6-5; CDR3 protein: CASSKGQEGTDTQYF
J gene: TRBJ2-4; V gene: TRBV2; CDR3 protein: CASSYSGAKNIQYF
J gene: TRBJ1-6; V gene: TRBV7-2; CDR3 protein: CASSLMGQGGSPLHF
J gene: TRBJ2-1; V gene: TRBV20-1; CDR3 protein: CSVLADNEQFF
J gene: TRBJ2-3; V gene: TRBV9; CDR3 protein: CASSPKPGQGYGDTQYF
J gene: TRBJ2-3; V gene: TRBV6-6; CDR3 protein: CASSKPGTDTQYF
J gene: TRBJ1-1; V gene: TRBV5-6; CDR3 protein: CASSLGRGNTEAFF
J gene: TRBJ1-2; V gene: TRBV14; CDR3 protein: CASSPAGNYGYTF
J gene: TRBJ2-1; V gene: TRBV9; CDR3 protein: CASSVGGGARSNEQFF
J gene: TRBJ1-1; V gene: TRBV27; CDR3 protein: CASSPTGTNTEAFF
J gene: TRBJ2-7; V gene: TRBV5-1; CDR3 protein: CASSRGHPDYEQYF
J gene: TRBJ1-1; V gene: TRBV24-1; CDR3 protein: CATAGQGNTEAFF
J gene: TRBJ2-7; V gene: TRBV24-1; CDR3 protein: CATSDSRSEQYF
J gene: TRBJ2-1; V gene: TRBV28; CDR3 protein: CASETTSGHNEQFF
J gene: TRBJ2-1; V gene: TRBV5-4; CDR3 protein: CASSLALAEYNEQFF
J gene: TRBJ2-3; V gene: TRBV2; CDR3 protein: CASMGNSGGSATQYF
J gene: TRBJ1-2; V gene: TRBV5-4; CDR3 protein: CASSLGGDSNYGYTF
J gene: TRBJ1-6; V gene: TRBV10-1; CDR3 protein: CASSAGTGGASSPLHF
J gene: TRBJ2-2; V gene: TRBV7-9; CDR3 protein: CASSYQGRGNTGELFF
J gene: TRBJ2-5; V gene: TRBV11-2; CDR3 protein: CASSLGLRETQYF
J gene: TRBJ2-7; V gene: TRBV28; CDR3 protein: CASSLGLERPYEQYF
J gene: TRBJ2-3; V gene: TRBV27; CDR3 protein: CASSYLRDTDTQYF
J gene: TRBJ2-4; V gene: TRBV7-9; CDR3 protein: CASSFQGTNIQYF
J gene: TRBJ1-6; V gene: TRBV4-1; CDR3 protein: CASSYNARGPKNSPLHF
J gene: TRBJ2-3; V gene: TRBV28; CDR3 protein: CASSFMQTGGADTQYF
J gene: TRBJ2-7; V gene: TRBV7-9; CDR3 protein: CASSLTGDTYEQYF
J gene: TRBJ2-3; V gene: TRBV5-6; CDR3 protein: CASSLISDTQYF
J gene: TRBJ2-2; V gene: TRBV28; CDR3 protein: CATSGGTGELFF
J gene: TRBJ2-5; V gene: TRBV6-2/TRBV6-3; CDR3 protein: CASSRRGGPQETQYF
J gene: TRBJ2-4; V gene: TRBV1; CDR3 protein: CTCRGGKNIQYF
J gene: TRBJ1-4; V gene: TRBV15; CDR3 protein: CATSRDPGEPSEKLFF
J gene: TRBJ2-5; V gene: TRBV2; CDR3 protein: CASSEAPGAETQYF
J gene: TRBJ2-1; V gene: TRBV11-2; CDR3 protein: CASSQSGQGSGNEQFF
J gene: TRBJ2-5; V gene: TRBV5-4; CDR3 protein: CASSWTSGDETQYF
J gene: TRBJ1-4; V gene: TRBV18; CDR3 protein: CASSPLPGSAEKLFF
J gene: TRBJ2-2; V gene: TRBV5-1; CDR3 protein: CASIPWDREGTGELFF
J gene: TRBJ2-1; V gene: TRBV28; CDR3 protein: CASRNDRVGYNEQFF
J gene: TRBJ2-5; V gene: TRBV11-2; CDR3 protein: CASSYLGRDEETQYF
J gene: TRBJ1-3; V gene: TRBV10-2; CDR3 protein: CASTPRLAAGNTIYF
J gene: TRBJ1-4; V gene: TRBV24-1; CDR3 protein: CATSDPRQGNEKLFF
J gene: TRBJ1-2; V gene: TRBV7-2; CDR3 protein: CASSAHRTYGYTF
J gene: TRBJ2-5; V gene: TRBV28; CDR3 protein: CASGTSGGGETQYF
J gene: TRBJ1-4; V gene: TRBV6-5; CDR3 protein: CASRPTGDNEKLFF
J gene: TRBJ2-2; V gene: TRBV10-1; CDR3 protein: CASSDGADTGELFF
J gene: TRBJ2-3; V gene: TRBV13; CDR3 protein: CASSRRPQTGQADTQYF
J gene: TRBJ1-1; V gene: TRBV5-1; CDR3 protein: CASGWTGNTEAFF
J gene: TRBJ1-5; V gene: TRBV28; CDR3 protein: CASSFSTRGVGQPQHF
J gene: TRBJ1-5; V gene: TRBV6-5; CDR3 protein: CASSRLGDQPQHF
J gene: TRBJ2-3; V gene: TRBV3-1/TRBV3-2; CDR3 protein: CASSHLTDTQYF
J gene: TRBJ2-2; V gene: TRBV6-2/TRBV6-3; CDR3 protein: CASSPTLPDRGQVWELFF